Below, 20 T cell receptor beta chains from the same sample are listed, as sequenced in a study of blood T cell repertoires in COVID-19 (TCRdb year 2020). Libraries were built with the immunoSEQ multiplex PCR assay. TCRdb holds this immuneACCESS table with in-frame rearrangements only. Some clones are missing; in checked studies, unresolved V genes explain under half, and the rest has no known cause. The sample table records some 50,000 clones; 80% to 90% of these occur just once. 9.2% of the sample is in the top ten clones. Source material: peripheral blood. The receptors derive from a human donor in a cohort sampled during active COVID-19.

This clone occurred a few times. The rearrangement uses TRBV18 and TRBJ1-4; the D is unclear. Germline loops: CDR1 KGHSH, CDR2 LQKENI. Deletions cut 5 bases from V and 4 bases from J, with 14 bases between. This CDR3 has 15 amino acids. The CDR3 protein is CASSSTFGDNEKLFF. The CDR3 DNA sequence: TGTGCCAGCTCATCGACATTCGGGGATAATGAAAAACTGTTTTTT.

The rearrangement uses TRBV5-6 and TRBJ2-1; perhaps D is TRBD1 or TRBD2 (6 bases each). V lost 4 bases, J lost 7 bases, and 15 bases lay in between. The CDR3 totals 14 residues. Germline V CDR1 and CDR2: SGHDT, YYEEEE. CDR3 amino acids: CASSLGAGRNEQFF. CDR3 nucleotide sequence: TGTGCCAGCAGCCTGGGGGCAGGGAGGAATGAGCAGTTCTTC.

V and J are TRBV19 and TRBJ2-2; tentative D call: TRBD2 (6 bases). Germline-derived CDR1 and CDR2 are LNHDA and SQIVND (reference sequence). This CDR3 region has 15 residues. Trimming left V 1 base short and J 5 bases short, with 11 bases between. The CDR3 nucleotides read TGTGCCAGTAGTATAGGTGGGGGGACTACCGGGGAGCTGTTTTTT. It encodes CASSIGGGTTGELFF.

The J gene is TRBJ2-2, the V gene TRBV7-3, with D perhaps matching TRBD1 (6 bases). The CDR3 has 17 amino acids. Germline V gene lookup returns CDR1 SGHTA and CDR2 FQGTGA. V lost 2 bases, J lost 0 bases, and 13 bases lay in between. The CDR3 DNA follows: TGTGCCAGCAGCTTAGGGCCAGGACAGACGAACACCGGGGAGCTGTTTTTT. This translates into CASSLGPGQTNTGELFF.

The gene calls are TRBV21-1 and TRBJ1-6. TRBV21-1 is shown as a pseudogene. This CDR3 spans 12 amino acids. The CDR3 spells CASSNLKRPLHF. The CDR3 DNA sequence: TGTGCCAGCAGCAATTTGAAGAGGCCCCTCCACTTT.

This clone was seen once. The chain recombines TRBV11-2 with TRBJ2-3; the D is unclear. Trimming removed 0 bases at V and 8 bases at J, with 12 bases between. CDR1 SGHAT and CDR2 FQNNGV come from the germline V gene. This CDR3 is built from 14 residues. The CDR3 spells CASSLDPPPGTQYF. The CDR3 region has the DNA TGTGCCAGCAGCTTAGATCCGCCCCCAGGTACGCAGTATTTT.

The chain carries TRBV5-6 and TRBJ1-5; a weak D match, TRBD1 (5 bases). Trimming left V 1 base short and J 0 bases short, with 8 bases between. CDR1 is SGHDT and CDR2 is YYEEEE in the germline V gene. CDR3 size: 15 residues. CDR3 DNA sequence: TGTGCCAGCAGCTTGACTGGGGCTAGCAATCAGCCCCAGCATTTT. This translates into CASSLTGASNQPQHF.

V is TRBV6-4 and J is TRBJ1-5; 9 bases align to TRBD1. The CDR3 length is 15 residues. The germline V gene encodes CDR1 MRHNA and CDR2 SNTAGT. J gave up 3 bases and V 6 bases, and 6 bases lay outside the gene matches. Here the CDR3 DNA reads TGTGCCAGCAGCCCAACAGGGGGCAACAATCAGCCCCAGCATTTT. Translation: CASSPTGGNNQPQHF.

The CDR3 DNA is TGTGCCAGCAGTCCCCAGAGGGAGCAGTTCTTC. This translates into CASSPQREQFF. V usage is TRBV12-3 or TRBV12-4 and J usage is TRBJ2-1; no firm D call. Trimming pared 5 bases from V and 10 bases from J, leaving 9 bases between. There are 11 residues in the CDR3.

The chain couples TRBV11-2 to TRBJ2-5; possible D gene TRBD2, 5 bases. CDR3 length equals 14 residues. Trimming shortened V by 2 bases and J by 13 bases, and 20 bases separated the two germline ends. Germline V gene sequence: CDR1 SGHAT, CDR2 FQNNGV. The DNA for the CDR3 is TGTGCCAGCAGCTTAAGCGGCATCGCGTCCACTTTGTACTTC. Translating it yields CASSLSGIASTLYF.

The genes are TRBV6-5 and TRBJ1-2; 7 bases match TRBD1. The CDR3 sequence is 13 residues long. V shed 6 bases and J 4 bases; nucleotides not matched to a gene: 5. Per the germline V gene, CDR1 is MNHEY and CDR2 is SVGAGI. This chain's CDR3 is CASRVTGTYGYTF. CDR3 nucleotide sequence: TGTGCCAGCAGAGTGACAGGGACCTATGGCTACACCTTC.

This chain connects TRBV11-1 to TRBJ2-2; 8 bases agree with TRBD2. Looked up from germline, CDR1 is SGHAT and CDR2 is FQDESV (reference sequence). The V gene end was trimmed by 0 bases and the J gene end by 3 bases; junction bases not matched to a gene: 9. The CDR3 covers 18 residues. The CDR3 region has the DNA TGTGCCAGCAGCTTAGCGCCCGGAATTAGCGGGGACACCGGGGAGCTGTTTTTT. As protein: CASSLAPGISGDTGELFF.

V is TRBV27 and J is TRBJ2-2; D is ambiguous. The length of the CDR3 is 15 residues. Germline-derived CDR1 and CDR2 are MNHEY and SMNVEV (reference sequence). V was shortened by 2 bases and J by 2 bases, with 9 bases between the two germline ends. This chain's CDR3 is CASSLKLLNTGELFF. DNA of the CDR3: TGTGCCAGCAGTTTAAAACTCCTCAACACCGGGGAGCTGTTTTTT.

This rearrangement joins TRBV11-2 to TRBJ2-3; 8 positions match TRBD2. Germline CDR1 and CDR2: SGHAT and FQNNGV. This CDR3 spans 15 amino acids. V lost 5 bases to trimming and J lost 5 bases; unmatched junction nucleotides: 9. The CDR3 reads CASSLIGTSVDTQYF. The CDR3 DNA reads as TGTGCCAGCAGCCTAATAGGGACTAGTGTAGATACGCAGTATTTT.

CDR3 protein: CAGGQGNHQPQHF. The CDR3 nucleotides are TGTGCCGGGGGACAGGGGAATCATCAGCCCCAGCATTTT. This chain connects TRBV19 to TRBJ1-5, with 10 bases aligning to TRBD1. Germline values: CDR1 LNHDA, CDR2 SQIVND (reference sequence). V shed 11 bases, J shed 5 bases, and the junction held 6 bases outside the gene matches. The CDR3 covers 13 residues.

This chain uses TRBV5-1 with TRBJ1-1; the D gene is possibly TRBD1 (5 bases). CDR3 length equals 16 residues. Trimming shortened V by 0 bases and J by 1 base, and 13 bases separated the two germline ends. Germline lookup yields CDR1 SGHRS and CDR2 YFSETQ. CDR3 bases: TGCGCCAGCAGCTTGGGGCGGGGGGATTGGAACACTGAAGCTTTCTTT. Protein product: CASSLGRGDWNTEAFF. Combining the CDR3 with reference TRBV5-1 and TRBJ1-1 gives the whole variable domain KAGVTQTPRYLIKTRGQQVTLSCSPISGHRSVSWYQQTPGQGLQFLFEYFSETQRNKGNFPGRFSGRQFSNSRSEMNVSTLELGDSALYLCASSLGRGDWNTEAFFGQGTRLTVV.

V and J are TRBV6-5 and TRBJ1-1; 7 bases align to TRBD1. V gave up 7 bases and J gave up 5 bases; unmatched junction bases: 7. CDR1 is MNHEY and CDR2 is SVGAGI in the germline V gene. The CDR3 spans 13 residues. CDR3 bases: TGTGCCAGCACAGACCAGGGGGTTACTGAAGCTTTCTTT. Translating gives CASTDQGVTEAFF.

This clone was seen more than once but under ten times. The chain joins TRBV5-3 to TRBJ2-1; 8 bases fit TRBD1. Being an ORF, TRBV5-3 has a function that is uncertain. The V segment lost 3 bases and the J segment 0 bases; nucleotides outside the gene matches: 8. This CDR3 has 17 amino acids. CDR3 in DNA: TGTGCCAGAAGCTCTGGGGACAGGACAAGCTCCTACAATGAGCAGTTCTTC. This sequence encodes CARSSGDRTSSYNEQFF.

This chain links TRBV5-1 with TRBJ2-7; no definite D call. The CDR3 extends over 14 amino acids. Germline assignment: CDR1 SGHRS and CDR2 YFSETQ. Trimming shortened V by 0 bases and J by 2 bases, and 9 bases separated the two germline ends. The CDR3 bases are TGCGCCAGCAGCTTGGACACCCGCACCTACGAGCAGTACTTC. Translating gives CASSLDTRTYEQYF. Full variable domain (outside the CDR3, taken from reference TRBV5-1 and TRBJ2-7): KAGVTQTPRYLIKTRGQQVTLSCSPISGHRSVSWYQQTPGQGLQFLFEYFSETQRNKGNFPGRFSGRQFSNSRSEMNVSTLELGDSALYLCASSLDTRTYEQYFGPGTRLTVT.

The chain has TRBV7-2 and TRBJ1-3, with 9 bases lining up with TRBD1. Looked up from germline, CDR1 is SGHTA and CDR2 is FQGNSA. The CDR3 totals 15 residues. The trim removed 6 bases at V and 5 bases at J, leaving 8 bases unmatched. The CDR3 nucleotides read TGTGCCAGCAGGGATGGCGGGACAGGGAGAAACACCATATATTTT. Amino acid sequence: CASRDGGTGRNTIYF.